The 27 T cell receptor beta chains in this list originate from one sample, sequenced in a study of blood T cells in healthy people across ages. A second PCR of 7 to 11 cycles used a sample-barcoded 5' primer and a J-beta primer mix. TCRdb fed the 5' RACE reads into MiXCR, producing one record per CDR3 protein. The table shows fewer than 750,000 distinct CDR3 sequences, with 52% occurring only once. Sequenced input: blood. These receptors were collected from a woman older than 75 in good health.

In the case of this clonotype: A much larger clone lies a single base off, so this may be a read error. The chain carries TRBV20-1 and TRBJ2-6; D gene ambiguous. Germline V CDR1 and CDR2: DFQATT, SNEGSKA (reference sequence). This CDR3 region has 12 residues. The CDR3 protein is CRGRGGANVLTF. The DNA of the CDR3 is TGCAGGGGCAGAGGCGGGGCCAACGTCCTGACTTTC.

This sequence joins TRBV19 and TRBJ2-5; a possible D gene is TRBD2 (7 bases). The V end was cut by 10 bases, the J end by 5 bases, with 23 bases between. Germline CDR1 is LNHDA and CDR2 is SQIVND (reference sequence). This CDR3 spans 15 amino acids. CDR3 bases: TGTGCCACGAGGTCGTCGGGGGGCACCTTGGAGACCCAGTACTTC. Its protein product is CATRSSGGTLETQYF. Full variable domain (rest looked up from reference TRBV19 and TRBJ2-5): DGGITQSPKYLFRKEGQNVTLSCEQNLNHDAMYWYRQDPGQGLRLIYYSQIVNDFQKGDIAEGYSVSREKKESFPLTVTSAQKNPTAFYLCATRSSGGTLETQYFGPGTRLLVL.

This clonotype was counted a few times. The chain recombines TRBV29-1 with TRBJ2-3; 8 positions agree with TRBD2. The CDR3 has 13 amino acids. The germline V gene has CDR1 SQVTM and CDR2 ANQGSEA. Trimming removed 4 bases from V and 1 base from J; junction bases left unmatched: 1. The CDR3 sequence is CSVAAGGTDTQYF. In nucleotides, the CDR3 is TGCAGCGTTGCAGCGGGAGGCACAGATACGCAGTATTTT.

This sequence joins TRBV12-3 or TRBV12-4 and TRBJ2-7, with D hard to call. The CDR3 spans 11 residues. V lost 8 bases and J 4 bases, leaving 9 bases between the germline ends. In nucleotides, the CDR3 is TGTGCCAGCTCGGTGGTTTACGAGCAGTACTTC. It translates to CASSVVYEQYF.

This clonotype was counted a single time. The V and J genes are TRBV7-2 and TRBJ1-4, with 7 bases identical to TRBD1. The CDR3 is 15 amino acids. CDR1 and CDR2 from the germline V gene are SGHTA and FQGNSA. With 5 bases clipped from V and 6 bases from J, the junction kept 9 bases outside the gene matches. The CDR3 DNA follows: TGTGCCAGCAGCCCATACAGGGGAGCGGATGAAAAACTGTTTTTT. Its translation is CASSPYRGADEKLFF.

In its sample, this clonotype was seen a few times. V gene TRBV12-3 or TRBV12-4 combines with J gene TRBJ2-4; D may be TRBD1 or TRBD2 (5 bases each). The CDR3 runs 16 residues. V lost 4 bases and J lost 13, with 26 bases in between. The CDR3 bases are TGTGCCAGCAGTTCGCACCCTACGGGACGAGGTGTAGGGCAGTACTTC. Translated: CASSSHPTGRGVGQYF.

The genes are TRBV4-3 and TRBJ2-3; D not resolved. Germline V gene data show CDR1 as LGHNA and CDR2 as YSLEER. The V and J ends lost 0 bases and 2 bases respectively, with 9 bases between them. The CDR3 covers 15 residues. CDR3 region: CASSQDVFFTDTQYF. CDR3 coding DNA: TGCGCCAGCAGCCAAGATGTCTTCTTCACAGATACGCAGTATTTT.

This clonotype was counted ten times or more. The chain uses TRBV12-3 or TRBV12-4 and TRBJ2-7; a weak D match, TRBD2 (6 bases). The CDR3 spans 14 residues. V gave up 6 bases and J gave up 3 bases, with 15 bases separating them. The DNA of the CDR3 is TGTGCCAGCAGGGGCAGGGAGGCCCTCTACGAGCAGTACTTC. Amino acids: CASRGREALYEQYF.

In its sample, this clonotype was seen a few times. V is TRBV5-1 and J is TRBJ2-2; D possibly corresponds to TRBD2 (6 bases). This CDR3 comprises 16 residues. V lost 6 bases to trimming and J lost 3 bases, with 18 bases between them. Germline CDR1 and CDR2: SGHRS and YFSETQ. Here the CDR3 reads CASNQAGLGDTGELFF. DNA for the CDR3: TGCGCCAGCAACCAAGCGGGCCTCGGCGACACCGGGGAGCTGTTTTTT.

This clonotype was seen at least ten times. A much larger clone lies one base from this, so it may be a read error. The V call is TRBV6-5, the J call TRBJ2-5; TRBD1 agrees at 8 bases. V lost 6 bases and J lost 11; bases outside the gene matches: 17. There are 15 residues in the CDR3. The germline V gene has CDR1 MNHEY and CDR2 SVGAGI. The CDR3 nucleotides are TGTGCCAGCAGACCGACAGGGGATGGCTACGATGAGCAGTACTTC. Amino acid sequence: CASRPTGDGYDEQYF.

Here the CDR3 reads CASSHTGTRLNTGELFF. The CDR3 DNA reads TGTGCCAGCAGTCATACCGGGACTAGGCTGAACACCGGGGAGCTGTTTTTT. The chain is built from TRBV12-3 or TRBV12-4 and TRBJ2-2; TRBD2 agrees at 8 bases. The CDR3 extends over 17 amino acids. The trim removed 5 bases at V and 1 base at J, leaving 9 bases unmatched.

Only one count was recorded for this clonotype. The CDR3 nucleotides are TGCGCCAGCAGCTTGGTTGGTACGACTGGAAACACCATATATTTT. This sequence encodes CASSLVGTTGNTIYF. This chain links TRBV5-1 with TRBJ1-3; D remains unclear. The germline V gene has CDR1 SGHRS and CDR2 YFSETQ. The CDR3 runs 15 residues. Trimming took 0 bases from V and 2 from J, leaving 9 bases between them. The full variable domain, in which reference TRBV5-1 and TRBJ1-3 provide the parts outside the CDR3, is KAGVTQTPRYLIKTRGQQVTLSCSPISGHRSVSWYQQTPGQGLQFLFEYFSETQRNKGNFPGRFSGRQFSNSRSEMNVSTLELGDSALYLCASSLVGTTGNTIYFGEGSWLTVV.

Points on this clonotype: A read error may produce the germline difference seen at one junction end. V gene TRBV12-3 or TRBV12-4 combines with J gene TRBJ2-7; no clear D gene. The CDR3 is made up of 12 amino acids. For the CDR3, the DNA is TGTGCCAGCAGTCTCGGTACCCCAGAGCGGTACTTC. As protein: CASSLGTPERYF.

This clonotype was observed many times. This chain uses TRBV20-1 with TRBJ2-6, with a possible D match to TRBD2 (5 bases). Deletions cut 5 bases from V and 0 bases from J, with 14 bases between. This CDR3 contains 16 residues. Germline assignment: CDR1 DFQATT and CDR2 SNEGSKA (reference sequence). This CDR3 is CSAYLAFSSGANVLTF. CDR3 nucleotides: TGCAGTGCTTATCTAGCTTTTAGCTCTGGGGCCAACGTCCTGACTTTC.

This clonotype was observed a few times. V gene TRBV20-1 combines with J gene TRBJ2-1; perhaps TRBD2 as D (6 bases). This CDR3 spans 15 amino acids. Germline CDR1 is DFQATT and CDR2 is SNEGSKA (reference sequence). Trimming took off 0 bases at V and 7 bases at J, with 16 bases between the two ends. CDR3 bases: TGCAGTGCTAGAGATCCGGGACTCACGGGGAATGAGCAGTTCTTC. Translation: CSARDPGLTGNEQFF.

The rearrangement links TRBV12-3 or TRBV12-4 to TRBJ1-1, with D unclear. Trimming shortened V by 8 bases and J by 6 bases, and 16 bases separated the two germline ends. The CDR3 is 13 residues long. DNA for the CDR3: TGTGCCAGCGACCCGGGCGGAGCTGCTGAAGCTTTCTTT. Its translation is CASDPGGAAEAFF.

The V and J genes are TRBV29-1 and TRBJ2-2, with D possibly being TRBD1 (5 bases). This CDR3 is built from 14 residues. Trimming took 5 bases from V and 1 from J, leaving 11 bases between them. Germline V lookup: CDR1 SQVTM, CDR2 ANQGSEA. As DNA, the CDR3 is TGCAGCGTTAGCCTAGACAGGAACACCGGGGAGCTGTTTTTT. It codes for CSVSLDRNTGELFF.

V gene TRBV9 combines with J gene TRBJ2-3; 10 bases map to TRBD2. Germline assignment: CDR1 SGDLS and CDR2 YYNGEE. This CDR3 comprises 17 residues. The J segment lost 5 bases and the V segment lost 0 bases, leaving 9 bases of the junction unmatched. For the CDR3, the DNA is TGTGCCAGCAGCGTAGTTGCTAGCGGGGGATCAGGAGATACGCAGTATTTT. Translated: CASSVVASGGSGDTQYF.

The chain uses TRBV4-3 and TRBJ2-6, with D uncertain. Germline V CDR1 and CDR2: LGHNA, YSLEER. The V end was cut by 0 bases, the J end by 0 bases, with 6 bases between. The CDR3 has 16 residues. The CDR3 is CASSQDRTSGANVLTF. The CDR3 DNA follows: TGCGCCAGCAGCCAAGATAGGACCTCTGGGGCCAACGTCCTGACTTTC.

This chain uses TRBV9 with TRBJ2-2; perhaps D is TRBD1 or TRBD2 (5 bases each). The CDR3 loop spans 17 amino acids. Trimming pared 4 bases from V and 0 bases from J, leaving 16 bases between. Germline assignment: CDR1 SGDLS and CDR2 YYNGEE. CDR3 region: CASSLRPGTANTGELFF. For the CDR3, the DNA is TGTGCCAGCAGCCTCCGCCCTGGGACCGCGAACACCGGGGAGCTGTTTTTT.

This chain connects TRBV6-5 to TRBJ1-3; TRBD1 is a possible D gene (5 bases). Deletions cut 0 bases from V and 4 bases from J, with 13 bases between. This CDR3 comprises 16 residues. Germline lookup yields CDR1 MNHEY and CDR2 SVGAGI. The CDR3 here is CASSYSNPGVGNTIYF. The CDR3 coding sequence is TGTGCCAGCAGTTACTCGAACCCGGGGGTCGGAAACACCATATATTTT.

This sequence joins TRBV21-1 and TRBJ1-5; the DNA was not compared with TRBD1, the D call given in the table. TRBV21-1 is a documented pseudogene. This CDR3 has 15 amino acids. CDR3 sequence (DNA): TGTGCCAGCAGCAAATCCGGGTCGTATAATCAGCCCCAGCATTTT. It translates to CASSKSGSYNQPQHF.

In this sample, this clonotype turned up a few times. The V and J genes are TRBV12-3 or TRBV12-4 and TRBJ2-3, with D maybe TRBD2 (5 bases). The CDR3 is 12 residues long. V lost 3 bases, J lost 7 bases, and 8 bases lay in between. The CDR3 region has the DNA TGTGCCAGCAGTTTGTCGGGAAATACGCAGTATTTT. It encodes CASSLSGNTQYF.

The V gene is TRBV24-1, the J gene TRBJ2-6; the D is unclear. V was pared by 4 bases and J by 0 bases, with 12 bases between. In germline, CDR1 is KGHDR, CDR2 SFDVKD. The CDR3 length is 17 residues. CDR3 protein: CATSDNRGPSGANVLTF. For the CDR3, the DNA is TGTGCCACCAGTGACAACCGCGGACCCTCTGGGGCCAACGTCCTGACTTTC.

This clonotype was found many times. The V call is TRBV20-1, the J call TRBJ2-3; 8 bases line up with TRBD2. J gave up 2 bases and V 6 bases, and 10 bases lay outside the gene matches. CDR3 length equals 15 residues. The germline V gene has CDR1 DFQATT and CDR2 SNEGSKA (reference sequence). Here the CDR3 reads CSARSLAGHTDTQYF. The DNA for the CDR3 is TGCAGTGCGAGATCCTTAGCGGGGCACACAGATACGCAGTATTTT.

The CDR3 sequence is CASSLGPGEQYF. The CDR3 nucleotides are TGTGCCAGCAGCTTGGGGCCGGGTGAGCAGTACTTC. The chain uses TRBV11-2 and TRBJ2-5, with D tentatively TRBD1 (5 bases). Germline lookup yields CDR1 SGHAT and CDR2 FQNNGV. The CDR3 length is 12 residues. The V end was cut by 3 bases, the J end by 11 bases, with 13 bases between.

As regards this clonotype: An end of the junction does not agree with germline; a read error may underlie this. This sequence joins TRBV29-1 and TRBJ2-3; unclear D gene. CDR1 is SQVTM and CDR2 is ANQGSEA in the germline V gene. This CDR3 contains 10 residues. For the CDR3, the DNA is TGTAGCACGAACATAGATACGCAGTATTTT. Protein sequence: CSTNIDTQYF.